This T cell receptor beta chain was obtained from a study of T cells in narcolepsy. On the study more broadly: Healthy controls were enrolled alongside patients with narcolepsy type 1 or type 2. Broader study findings: Autoreactive clonotypes reportedly recurred in blood of same and different patients, not controls. Same-patient CSF and blood CD4+ T cell clonotypes included HCRT-specific and TRIB2-specific autoreactive ones.

This clone occurred a few times. Its antigen is as yet unknown. This CDR3 has 13 residues. V lost 1 base to trimming and J lost 3 bases; unmatched junction nucleotides: 0. Germline CDR1 reads LNHDA; CDR2 reads SQIVND (reference sequence). TCRdb keeps only in-frame clones here, not all; method: immunoSEQ multiplex PCR. This sample carries over 25,000 clones, about 84% of them seen once, and the ten largest clones take 3% to 3.5%. Sequencing input: CD45RA- memory CD4+ T cells from PBMCs. The chain has TRBV19 and TRBJ2-7, with 7 nucleotides matching TRBD2. This receptor was taken from a human donor with narcolepsy. CDR3 sequence: CASSIAGGYEQYF. The CDR3 DNA sequence: TGTGCCAGTAGTATAGCGGGGGGCTACGAGCAGTACTTC. The full variable domain, completed using reference TRBV19 and TRBJ2-7, is DGGITQSPKYLFRKEGQNVTLSCEQNLNHDAMYWYRQDPGQGLRLIYYSQIVNDFQKGDIAEGYSVSREKKESFPLTVTSAQKNPTAFYLCASSIAGGYEQYFGPGTRLTVT.